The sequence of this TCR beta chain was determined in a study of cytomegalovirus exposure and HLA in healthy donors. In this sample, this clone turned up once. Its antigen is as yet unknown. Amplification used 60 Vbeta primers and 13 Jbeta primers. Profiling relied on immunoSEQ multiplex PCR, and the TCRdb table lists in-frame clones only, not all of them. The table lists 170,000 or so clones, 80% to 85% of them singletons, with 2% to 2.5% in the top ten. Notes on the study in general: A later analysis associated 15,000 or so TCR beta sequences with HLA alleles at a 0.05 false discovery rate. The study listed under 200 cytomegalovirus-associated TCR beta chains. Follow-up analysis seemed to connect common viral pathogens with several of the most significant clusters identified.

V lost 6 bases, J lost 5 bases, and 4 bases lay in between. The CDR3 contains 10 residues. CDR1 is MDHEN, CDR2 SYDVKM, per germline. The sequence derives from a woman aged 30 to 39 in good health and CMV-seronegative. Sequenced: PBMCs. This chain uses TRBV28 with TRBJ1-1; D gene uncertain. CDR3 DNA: TGTGCCAGCAGAGAGACTGAAGCTTTCTTT. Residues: CASRETEAFF.